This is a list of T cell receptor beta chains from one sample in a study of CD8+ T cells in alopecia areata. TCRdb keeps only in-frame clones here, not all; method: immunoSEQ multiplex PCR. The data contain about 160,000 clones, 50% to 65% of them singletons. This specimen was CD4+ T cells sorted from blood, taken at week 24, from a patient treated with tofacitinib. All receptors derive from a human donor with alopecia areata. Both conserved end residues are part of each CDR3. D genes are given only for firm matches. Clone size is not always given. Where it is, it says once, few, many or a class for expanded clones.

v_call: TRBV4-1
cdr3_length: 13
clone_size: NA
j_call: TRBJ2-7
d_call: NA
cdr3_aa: CASSQEGGYEQYF
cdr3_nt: TGCGCCAGCAGCCAAGAGGGGGGATACGAGCAGTACTTC

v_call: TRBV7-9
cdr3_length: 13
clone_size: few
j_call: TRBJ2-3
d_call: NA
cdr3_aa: CASSRSSTDTQYF
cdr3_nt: TGTGCCAGCAGCAGATCTAGCACAGATACGCAGTATTTT

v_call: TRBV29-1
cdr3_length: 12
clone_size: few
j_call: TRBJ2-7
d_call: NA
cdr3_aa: CSAFEGMGEQYF
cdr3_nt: TGCAGCGCCTTCGAGGGAATGGGCGAGCAGTACTTC

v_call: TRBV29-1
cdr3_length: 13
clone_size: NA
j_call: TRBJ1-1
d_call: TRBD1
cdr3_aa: CSVEPGTGVEAFF
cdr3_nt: TGCAGCGTTGAGCCGGGGACAGGAGTTGAGGCTTTCTTT

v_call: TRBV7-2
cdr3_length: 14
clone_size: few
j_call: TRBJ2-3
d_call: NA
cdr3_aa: CASSPSVAFGAQYF
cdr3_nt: TGTGCCAGCAGCCCGAGCGTCGCCTTCGGGGCGCAGTATTTT

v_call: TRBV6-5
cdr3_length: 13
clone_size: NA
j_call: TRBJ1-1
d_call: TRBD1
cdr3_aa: CASSDRGDTEAFF
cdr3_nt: TGTGCCAGCAGTGACAGGGGTGACACTGAAGCTTTCTTT

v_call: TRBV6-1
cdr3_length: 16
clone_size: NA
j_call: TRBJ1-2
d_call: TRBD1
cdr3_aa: CASSVRGGQVNYGYTF
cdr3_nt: TGTGCCAGCAGTGTCCGGGGGGGACAGGTGAACTATGGCTACACCTTC

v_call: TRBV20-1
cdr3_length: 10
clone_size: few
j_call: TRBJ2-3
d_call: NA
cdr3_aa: CSARTNTQYF
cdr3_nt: TGCAGTGCCCGGACGAATACGCAGTATTTT

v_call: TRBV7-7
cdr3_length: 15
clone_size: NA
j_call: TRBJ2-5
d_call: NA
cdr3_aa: CASSLGGATQETQYF
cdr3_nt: TGTGCCAGCAGCTTAGGTGGGGCGACTCAAGAGACCCAGTACTTC

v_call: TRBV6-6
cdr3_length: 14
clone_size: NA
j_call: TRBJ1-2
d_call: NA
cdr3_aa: CASRKGRAGYGYTF
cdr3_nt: TGTGCCAGCAGGAAGGGCAGGGCGGGCTATGGCTACACCTTC

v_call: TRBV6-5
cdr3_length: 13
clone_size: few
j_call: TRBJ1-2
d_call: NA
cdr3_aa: CASRGERVEGYTF
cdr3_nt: TGTGCCAGCAGAGGGGAGAGGGTGGAAGGCTACACCTTC

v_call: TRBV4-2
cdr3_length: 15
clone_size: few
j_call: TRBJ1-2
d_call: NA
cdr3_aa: CASSQERGRDYGYTF
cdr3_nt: TGTGCCAGCAGCCAAGAAAGGGGCAGGGACTATGGCTACACCTTC

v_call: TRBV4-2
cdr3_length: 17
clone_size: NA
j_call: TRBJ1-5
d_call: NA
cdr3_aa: CASSQDVTGQRLSAQHF
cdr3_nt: TGTGCCAGCAGCCAAGATGTTACTGGACAGCGTCTTTCGGCCCAGCATTTT

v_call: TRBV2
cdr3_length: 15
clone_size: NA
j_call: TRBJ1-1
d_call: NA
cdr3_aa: CASSEAGRGNTEAFF
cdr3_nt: TGTGCCAGCAGTGAAGCGGGAAGGGGAAACACTGAAGCTTTCTTT

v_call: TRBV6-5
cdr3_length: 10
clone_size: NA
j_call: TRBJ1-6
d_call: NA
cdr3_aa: CARGDSPLHF
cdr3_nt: TGTGCCAGGGGAGATTCACCCCTCCACTTT

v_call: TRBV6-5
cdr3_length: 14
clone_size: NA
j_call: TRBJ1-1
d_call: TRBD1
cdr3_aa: CASSAGTGGTEAFF
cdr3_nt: TGTGCCAGCAGTGCCGGGACAGGGGGCACTGAAGCTTTCTTT

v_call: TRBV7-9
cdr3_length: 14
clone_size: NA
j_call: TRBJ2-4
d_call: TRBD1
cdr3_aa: CASSPRQGKNIQYF
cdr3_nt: TGTGCCAGCAGCCCCCGACAGGGCAAAAACATTCAGTACTTC

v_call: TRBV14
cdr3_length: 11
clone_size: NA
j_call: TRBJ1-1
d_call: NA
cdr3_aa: CASSVDTEAFF
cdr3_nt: TGTGCCAGCAGCGTAGACACTGAAGCTTTCTTT

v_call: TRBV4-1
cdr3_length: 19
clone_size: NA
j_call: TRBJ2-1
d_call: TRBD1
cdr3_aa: CASSRGTGMIGAGDNEQFF
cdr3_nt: TGCGCCAGCAGCCGGGGGACAGGGATGATCGGGGCGGGCGACAATGAGCAGTTCTTC

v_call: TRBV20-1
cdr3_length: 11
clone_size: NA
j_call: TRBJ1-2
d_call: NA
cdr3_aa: CSARQDSDYTF
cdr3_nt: TGCAGTGCTAGGCAGGACAGTGACTACACCTTC

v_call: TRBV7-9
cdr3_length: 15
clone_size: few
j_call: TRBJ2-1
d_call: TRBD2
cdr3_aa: CASSPSGGVYNEQFF
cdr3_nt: TGTGCCAGCAGCCCAAGCGGGGGGGTCTACAATGAGCAGTTCTTC

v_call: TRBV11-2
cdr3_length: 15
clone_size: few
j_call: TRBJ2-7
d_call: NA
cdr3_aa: CASSLSPDSIYEQYF
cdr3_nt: TGTGCCAGCAGCTTATCCCCGGACAGCATTTACGAGCAGTACTTC

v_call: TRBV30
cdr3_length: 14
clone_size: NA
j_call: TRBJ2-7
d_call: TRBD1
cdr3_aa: CAWMEGTGSYEQYF
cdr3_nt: TGTGCCTGGATGGAGGGGACAGGCTCCTACGAGCAGTACTTC

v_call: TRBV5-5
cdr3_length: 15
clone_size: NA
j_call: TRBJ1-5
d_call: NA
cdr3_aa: CASSFWIVGNQPQHF
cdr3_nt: TGTGCCAGCAGCTTCTGGATAGTGGGCAATCAGCCCCAGCATTTT

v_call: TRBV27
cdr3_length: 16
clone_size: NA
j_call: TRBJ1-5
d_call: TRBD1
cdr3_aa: CASSPRQGAGNQPQHF
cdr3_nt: TGTGCCAGCAGTCCTCGACAGGGGGCCGGCAATCAGCCCCAGCATTTT

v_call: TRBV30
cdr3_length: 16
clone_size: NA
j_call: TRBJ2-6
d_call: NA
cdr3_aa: CAWSEGGFSGANVLTF
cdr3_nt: TGTGCCTGGAGTGAGGGCGGGTTTTCTGGGGCCAACGTCCTGACTTTC

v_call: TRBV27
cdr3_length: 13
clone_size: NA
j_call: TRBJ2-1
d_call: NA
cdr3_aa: CASSITGLGEQFF
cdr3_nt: TGTGCCAGCAGTATCACGGGTTTGGGTGAGCAGTTCTTC

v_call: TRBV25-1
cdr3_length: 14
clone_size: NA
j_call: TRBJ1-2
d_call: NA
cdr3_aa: CASSDAGGGYGYTF
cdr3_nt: TGTGCCAGCAGTGATGCGGGGGGAGGGTATGGCTACACCTTC

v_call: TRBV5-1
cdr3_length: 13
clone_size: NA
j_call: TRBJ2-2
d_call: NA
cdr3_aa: CASEEGNTGELFF
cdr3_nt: TGCGCCTCTGAGGAGGGAAACACCGGGGAGCTGTTTTTT

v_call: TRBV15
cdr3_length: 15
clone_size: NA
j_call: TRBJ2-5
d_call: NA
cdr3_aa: CATSRERWGAETQYF
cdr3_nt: TGTGCCACCAGCAGAGAGCGTTGGGGGGCAGAGACCCAGTACTTC

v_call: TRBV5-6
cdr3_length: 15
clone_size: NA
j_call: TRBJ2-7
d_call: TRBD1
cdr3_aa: CASSQTGQTLYEQYF
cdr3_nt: TGTGCCAGCAGTCAAACGGGACAGACCCTCTACGAGCAGTACTTC